This TCR beta chain was identified during a study of technical replicates of blood from several donors. Germline CDR1 is SGHDT and CDR2 is YYEEEE. V was trimmed by 0 bases and J by 0 bases, leaving 8 bases between them. The CDR3 loop spans 15 amino acids. Sequencing was performed with immunoSEQ multiplex PCR; in TCRdb, only in-frame clones are kept and a portion is missing. In the table there are roughly 68,000 clones, about 97% of which are singletons. This clone was recorded only once. This chain uses TRBV5-6 with TRBJ2-3; D gene unclear. The sample comprised T cells isolated from PBMCs. The receptor's source is a human donor in good health. The CDR3 coding sequence is TGTGCCAGCAGCTTGGTATGGGCTAGCACAGATACGCAGTATTTT. Protein: CASSLVWASTDTQYF. The full variable domain, with the rest looked up from reference TRBV5-6 and TRBJ2-3, is DAGVTQSPTHLIKTRGQQVTLRCSPKSGHDTVSWYQQALGQGPQFIFQYYEEEERQRGNFPDRFSGHQFPNYSSELNVNALLLGDSALYLCASSLVWASTDTQYFGPGTRLTVL.